This TCR beta chain is drawn from a study of cytomegalovirus exposure and HLA in healthy donors. Whole-study findings and limits: Immune exposure data for these donors was limited to CMV serostatus.

Per germline, CDR1 SGHAT and CDR2 FQNNGV. V was clipped by 0 bases and J by 0 bases, with 8 bases between them. The CDR3 loop spans 15 amino acids. The PCR made use of 60 Vbeta and 13 Jbeta primers. Some clones are missing from TCRdb's copy, which holds only in-frame ones; the method was immunoSEQ multiplex PCR. The table includes about 82,000 clones, 65% to 85% detected once. About this clone: Its antigen is currently unknown.

The clonotype comes from a man aged 45-60 years in good health and CMV-seronegative. The chain is built from TRBV11-2 and TRBJ1-2; D unresolved. Source material: PBMCs. CDR3 region: CASSLETNTNYGYTF. CDR3 nucleotides: TGTGCCAGCAGCTTAGAGACAAATACTAACTATGGCTACACCTTC.